Presented here are 27 T cell receptor beta chains from one specimen sequenced in a study of response to subunit inactivated influenza vaccine. TCRdb called the RT-PCR reads again in MiXCR, with one record for every CDR3 protein. The top ten hold roughly a tenth of the sample, which has 700,000 to 900,000 distinct CDR3 sequences, about 20% seen once. The input for sequencing was PBMCs from blood, taken around 5 days after vaccination. These receptors were obtained from a man aged 50-60 years who received an inactivated influenza vaccine.

The chain carries TRBV18 and TRBJ2-1, with 11 positions matching TRBD2. The CDR3 contains 16 residues. V lost 3 bases to trimming and J lost 4 bases; unmatched junction nucleotides: 5. CDR1 and CDR2 from the germline V gene are KGHSH and LQKENI. The CDR3 loop reads CASSPETSGIYNEQFF. The CDR3 DNA sequence: TGTGCCAGCTCACCGGAGACTAGCGGGATTTACAATGAGCAGTTCTTC.

A few counts support this clonotype. This chain connects TRBV2 to TRBJ1-1; no clear D. Looked up from germline, CDR1 is SNHLY and CDR2 is FYNNEI. V lost 3 bases and J lost 0, with 8 bases in between. The CDR3 has 14 amino acids. As DNA, the CDR3 is TGTGCCAGCAGTGAGTACATCCTGAACACTGAAGCTTTCTTT. This codes for CASSEYILNTEAFF.

This clonotype was seen a few times. The V and J genes are TRBV3-1 and TRBJ2-7, with 8 bases aligning to TRBD1. Germline V gene data show CDR1 as LGHDT and CDR2 as YNNKEL (reference sequence). Losses at the gene ends were 2 bases for V and 5 bases for J; bases not matched to a gene: 8. This CDR3 has 15 amino acids. This CDR3 is CASSQPGQGLNEQYF. Written as DNA, the CDR3 is TGTGCCAGCAGCCAACCCGGACAGGGATTGAACGAGCAGTACTTC.

V gene TRBV7-2 combines with J gene TRBJ2-1; 8 bases are a match to TRBD1. The CDR3 is 17 residues long. V shed 5 bases, J shed 7 bases, and the junction held 16 bases outside the gene matches. Germline CDR1 reads SGHTA; CDR2 reads FQGNSA. The chain's CDR3 is CASSPSDWAGGYNEQFF. The CDR3 nucleotides read TGTGCCAGCAGCCCTAGCGACTGGGCAGGGGGCTATAATGAGCAGTTCTTC.

The V call is TRBV7-9, the J call TRBJ2-7; D call uncertain. Germline V gives CDR1 SEHNR, CDR2 FQNEAQ (reference sequence). This CDR3 is 15 amino acids long. The V gene lost 1 base and the J gene lost 0 bases, with 10 bases spanning the gap. The CDR3 bases are TGTGCCAGCAGCTTAGGGCTTGTTAGCTCCTACGAGCAGTACTTC. It yields the protein CASSLGLVSSYEQYF.

The rearrangement uses TRBV6-2 or TRBV6-3 and TRBJ1-2; D is unresolved. Germline V lookup: CDR1 MNHEY, CDR2 SVGEGT. V lost 6 bases to trimming and J lost 1 base, with 15 bases between them. This CDR3 is built from 15 residues. This CDR3 reads CASSAPGFVNYGYTF. The CDR3, as DNA: TGTGCCAGCAGCGCCCCGGGATTCGTTAACTATGGCTACACCTTC.

A few counts support this clonotype. This chain joins TRBV7-2 and TRBJ2-1; 10 bases line up with TRBD2. The CDR3 is made up of 14 amino acids. Looked up from germline, CDR1 is SGHTA and CDR2 is FQGNSA. The V segment lost 6 bases and the J segment 4 bases; nucleotides outside the gene matches: 3. This CDR3 reads CASRPAGGYNEQFF. CDR3 coding DNA: TGTGCCAGCAGGCCAGCGGGAGGGTACAATGAGCAGTTCTTC.

This clonotype was observed a handful of times. The chain recombines TRBV12-3 or TRBV12-4 with TRBJ2-3; D is possibly TRBD2 (5 bases). The CDR3 sequence is 16 residues long. Trimming took off 3 bases at V and 1 base at J, with 14 bases between the two ends. The DNA of the CDR3 is TGTGCCAGCAGTTTTCTTGGACTCCAAGGCACAGATACGCAGTATTTT. It encodes CASSFLGLQGTDTQYF.

The chain is built from TRBV9 and TRBJ2-2; D is unresolved. V lost 6 bases and J 5 bases, leaving 11 bases between the germline ends. CDR3 length: 13 amino acids. Per germline, CDR1 SGDLS and CDR2 YYNGEE. In DNA, the CDR3 is TGTGCCAGCACCACGGCGAGTACCGGGGAGCTGTTTTTT. Protein sequence: CASTTASTGELFF.

The chain carries TRBV5-1 and TRBJ2-5; D not certain. The CDR3 loop spans 13 amino acids. V was pared by 4 bases and J by 6 bases, with 13 bases between. Germline assignment: CDR1 SGHRS and CDR2 YFSETQ. Here the CDR3 reads CASSEIAGKTQYF. The CDR3 nucleotides are TGCGCCAGCAGCGAGATCGCAGGAAAGACCCAGTACTTC. The whole variable domain, filled in from reference TRBV5-1 and TRBJ2-5, reads KAGVTQTPRYLIKTRGQQVTLSCSPISGHRSVSWYQQTPGQGLQFLFEYFSETQRNKGNFPGRFSGRQFSNSRSEMNVSTLELGDSALYLCASSEIAGKTQYFGPGTRLLVL.

The chain combines TRBV6-5 with TRBJ2-3; tentatively, D is TRBD1 (5 bases). Germline V gene data show CDR1 as MNHEY and CDR2 as SVGAGI. The CDR3 totals 15 residues. V lost 7 bases and J lost 1, with 15 bases in between. The CDR3 nucleotides are TGTGCCAGCAAATATGGAGTAGGGGGCACAGATACGCAGTATTTT. This translates into CASKYGVGGTDTQYF.

This clonotype occurred a few times. This sequence joins TRBV6-5 and TRBJ1-2; TRBD1 might be the D (5 bases). CDR1 is MNHEY, CDR2 SVGAGI, per germline. CDR3 length: 14 amino acids. V dropped 6 bases and J dropped 4 bases, with 15 bases sitting between them. The CDR3 sequence: CASRDSGQIYGYTF. DNA for the CDR3: TGTGCCAGCAGGGACTCGGGGCAGATCTATGGCTACACCTTC.

This clonotype appeared a few times. The V and J genes are TRBV20-1 and TRBJ2-1; a possible D gene is TRBD2 (6 bases). The germline V gene has CDR1 DFQATT and CDR2 SNEGSKA (reference sequence). The germline V and J ends were trimmed by 3 bases and 1 base, with 19 bases remaining between them. This CDR3 comprises 17 residues. The CDR3 DNA is TGCAGTGCTAGCGGGGGAAGAGAAGAAAGTTCCTACAATGAGCAGTTCTTC. It translates to CSASGGREESSYNEQFF.

A note on this clonotype: A much larger clone lies a single base off, so this may be a read error. The V call is TRBV10-3, the J call TRBJ1-5; TRBD1 aligns across 10 bases. Germline CDR1 and CDR2: ENHRY and SYGVKD. V lost 5 bases to trimming and J lost 3 bases; unmatched junction nucleotides: 10. This CDR3 has 17 residues. The DNA of the CDR3 is TGTGCCATCAGTCAGACATGCGGGACAGGGGTCAATCAGCCCCAGCATTTT. This gives the protein CAISQTCGTGVNQPQHF.

The V and J genes are TRBV28 and TRBJ2-3; 7 nucleotides match TRBD2. Germline V gene sequence: CDR1 MDHEN, CDR2 SYDVKM. The CDR3 contains 16 residues. J lost 1 base, V lost 3 bases, and 7 bases had no gene match. DNA for the CDR3: TGTGCCAGCAGTTTGGGCCTAGCGGACGGCACAGATACGCAGTATTTT. Protein: CASSLGLADGTDTQYF.

A few counts support this clonotype. The CDR3 sequence: CASSFSTPNQPQHF. DNA for the CDR3: TGTGCCAGCAGTTTTAGCACACCGAATCAGCCCCAGCATTTT. This chain links TRBV12-3 or TRBV12-4 with TRBJ1-5, with D uncertain. V lost 3 bases to trimming and J lost 4 bases, with 10 bases between them. CDR3 length: 14 residues.

The V and J genes are TRBV9 and TRBJ2-2, with D perhaps TRBD1 (7 bases). Trimming took off 6 bases at V and 4 bases at J, with 13 bases between the two ends. CDR1 and CDR2 (germline): SGDLS, YYNGEE. This CDR3 has 14 residues. Here the CDR3 reads CASNRQGGTGELFF. For the CDR3, the DNA is TGTGCCAGCAATAGACAGGGAGGCACCGGGGAGCTGTTTTTT.

This clonotype has more than one count but fewer than ten. The chain recombines TRBV20-1 with TRBJ2-1, with 9 bases lining up with TRBD2. The CDR3 length is 16 residues. Germline values: CDR1 DFQATT, CDR2 SNEGSKA (reference sequence). After removal of 6 bases from V and 7 bases from J, the junction contained 16 bases not matched to a gene. For the CDR3, the DNA is TGCAGTGCCTACGGGGCGGCGGGAGGGCCTTGGAATGAGCAGTTCTTC. Translating it yields CSAYGAAGGPWNEQFF.

The V and J genes are TRBV5-1 and TRBJ2-1, with 10 bases lining up with TRBD2. CDR1 and CDR2 (germline): SGHRS, YFSETQ. V lost 1 base and J lost 13; bases outside the gene matches: 8. The CDR3 contains 14 residues. CDR3 region: CASSLFTSGIGQFF. CDR3 nucleotide sequence: TGCGCCAGCAGCTTGTTCACTAGCGGGATCGGTCAGTTCTTC.

This clonotype was detected a few times. The chain has TRBV7-8 and TRBJ1-1; TRBD1 aligns across 8 bases. This CDR3 is 15 amino acids long. Trimming removed 5 bases from V and 5 bases from J; junction bases left unmatched: 10. Germline CDR1 reads SGHVS; CDR2 reads FQNEAQ. The CDR3 sequence is CASSLGATGETEAFF. In nucleotides, the CDR3 is TGTGCCAGCAGCCTAGGCGCGACAGGGGAAACTGAAGCTTTCTTT.

The chain uses TRBV20-1 and TRBJ2-3; possible D gene TRBD2, 6 bases. Trimming stripped 0 bases from V and 3 bases from J, with 19 bases between. Germline values: CDR1 DFQATT, CDR2 SNEGSKA (reference sequence). The CDR3 extends over 17 amino acids. The CDR3 region is CSARDFASEIKTDTQYF. In DNA, the CDR3 is TGCAGTGCTAGAGATTTCGCTAGCGAGATAAAAACAGATACGCAGTATTTT.

This clonotype appeared a few times. The chain joins TRBV20-1 to TRBJ1-5; 9 bases map to TRBD1. V shed 6 bases, J shed 0 bases, and the junction held 9 bases outside the gene matches. Looked up from germline, CDR1 is DFQATT and CDR2 is SNEGSKA (reference sequence). The CDR3 loop spans 16 amino acids. The CDR3 DNA reads TGCAGTGCAGGGGACAGGGAGGACGATAGCAATCAGCCCCAGCATTTT. It yields the protein CSAGDREDDSNQPQHF.

This clonotype was observed a few times. Here the CDR3 reads CASSYASGSTDTQYF. As DNA, the CDR3 is TGTGCCAGCAGTTACGCTTCGGGGAGCACAGATACGCAGTATTTT. The J gene is TRBJ2-3, the V gene TRBV6-5, with a tentative D call TRBD2 (5 bases). V was cut by 2 bases and J by 0 bases, with 9 bases left in between. From germline, CDR1 is MNHEY and CDR2 SVGAGI. The CDR3 has 15 residues.

The rearrangement uses TRBV7-9 and TRBJ1-2; TRBD1 matches 7 bases. V shed 1 base and J 4 bases; nucleotides not matched to a gene: 3. The CDR3 is made up of 14 amino acids. CDR1 is SEHNR and CDR2 is FQNEAQ in the germline V gene (reference sequence). This CDR3 reads CASSLGGQLYGYTF. In DNA, the CDR3 is TGTGCCAGCAGCTTAGGGGGACAGCTCTATGGCTACACCTTC.

J is TRBJ2-7 and V is TRBV5-1; 7 bases are shared with TRBD1. Germline CDR1 is SGHRS and CDR2 is YFSETQ. Trimming at V came to 4 bases and at J to 5 bases, leaving 9 bases not matched to a gene. This CDR3 is built from 14 residues. CDR3 amino acids: CASSRDRALNEQYF. CDR3 DNA: TGCGCCAGCAGCCGAGACAGGGCCCTCAACGAGCAGTACTTC.

This chain connects TRBV5-1 to TRBJ2-1; no firm D call. This CDR3 has 17 amino acids. Trimming removed 0 bases at V and 8 bases at J, with 21 bases between. Germline lookup yields CDR1 SGHRS and CDR2 YFSETQ. CDR3 residues: CASSLGPSLEPRDEQFF. CDR3 nucleotide sequence: TGCGCCAGCAGCTTGGGGCCTTCCCTAGAGCCACGCGATGAGCAGTTCTTC.

For the CDR3, the DNA is TGTGCCAGCAGCTGGGAGGCAGGGGTCTCCTACGAGCAGTACTTC. This translates into CASSWEAGVSYEQYF. This chain links TRBV7-9 with TRBJ2-7; either TRBD1 or TRBD2 may supply D (6 bases each). The germline CDR1 and CDR2 sequences are SEHNR and FQNEAQ (reference sequence). The CDR3 runs to 15 residues. V was shortened by 4 bases and J by 0 bases, with 13 bases between the two germline ends.